This T cell receptor (beta chain) was captured by sequencing in a study of T cell responses to AZD1222 COVID-19 vaccine. Broader study findings: Spike-specific TCR breadth and depth grew following two AZD1222 doses. With dominance at 160-218 and 743-854, vaccine-associated CD4 TCRs spanned spike. Repertoire sampling happened only post peak T cell response.

Using immunoSEQ multiplex PCR, the repertoire was profiled, and TCRdb retains in-frame clones only, with some absent. The data contain about 150,000 clones, 80% to 95% of them singletons. The V segment lost 2 bases and the J segment 3 bases; nucleotides outside the gene matches: 6. The length of the CDR3 is 15 residues. Germline V gene data show CDR1 as MNHEY and CDR2 as SMNVEV (reference sequence). In the case of this clone: Antigen specificity is unknown.

Second-dose intervals near 4 or 12 weeks were combined. The TCR originated in an adult who received the AZD1222 COVID-19 vaccine. V is TRBV27 and J is TRBJ1-1; 7 bases map to TRBD1. The sample in question was peripheral blood, obtained 28 days after the second AZD1222 dose. The CDR3 spells CASSLQTGRYTEAFF. The CDR3 coding sequence is TGTGCCAGCAGTTTACAGACAGGGCGGTACACTGAAGCTTTCTTT.